This TCR beta chain was captured by sequencing in a study of patients and donors after allogeneic stem cell transplantation (dated by TCRdb to 2019 to 2021). As concerns this clonotype: Its antigen target is currently unknown. No much larger clone exists at a distance of one base, and base qualities are not known.

Including cysteine and phenylalanine, the CDR3 has 16 amino acids. The only DNA kept is the CDR3, 48 bases in frame from the first base. V has 4 bases trimmed and J has 2 bases trimmed; junction bases matching no gene number 7. Looking up the germline V gene yields CDR1 MGHRA and CDR2 YSYEKL. The library was obtained by RT-PCR. The data were produced on a NextSeq 550. Using fastp trimming at Q25 and MiXCR clonotype assembly, TCRdb reanalyzed the public sequencing data and kept in-frame beta chains. Each record represents a unique CDR3 protein, reported with the most common genes and DNA among its rows. The sample table records hundreds of thousands of distinct CDR3 sequences; 16% of these occur just once. Less than 9.5% of the sample comes from the top ten.

The source of this sequence is a human donor who was either an allogeneic HSCT recipient or a stem cell or donor lymphocyte infusion donor (not recorded which). It is not recorded whose cells these are; they may come from a transplant donor. The sequence joins TRBV4-1 to TRBJ2-3; the central 9 bases match TRBD2. The sequenced sample was blood, either unsorted or a sorted T cell fraction (not recorded which). The DNA sequence is given as TGCGCCAGCAGCCCCGTTCTAGCGGGGTCCACAGATACGCAGTATTTT. The resulting protein is CASSPVLAGSTDTQYF.